Following are 21 T cell receptor beta chains from one sample sequenced in a study of OX40 agonist ivuxolimab in advanced cancers. Sequenced by immunoSEQ multiplex PCR; TCRdb stores in-frame clones only, minus some. Here the sample spans approximately 15,000 clones, around 81% being singletons. Sample: CD4+ or CD8+ T cells sorted from blood, taken in a trial of the OX40 agonist ivuxolimab. The receptors shown here come from an adult with an advanced solid tumor such as melanoma, head and neck, liver or kidney cancer.

The chain joins TRBV6-5 to TRBJ2-3; D is undetermined. CDR3 size: 15 residues. Germline V gives CDR1 MNHEY, CDR2 SVGAGI. Between the trimmed V and J ends, which lost 0 bases and 1 base, there was a span of 8 bases. CDR3 DNA: TGTGCCAGCAGTTACTCGGAGTGGGGCACAGATACGCAGTATTTT. As protein: CASSYSEWGTDTQYF.

This clone was found a few times. The V gene is TRBV7-9, the J gene TRBJ2-5; D is ambiguous. Trimming took off 2 bases at V and 1 base at J, with 11 bases between the two ends. CDR3 size: 15 residues. The germline CDR1 and CDR2 sequences are SEHNR and FQNEAQ (reference sequence). The CDR3 bases are TGTGCCAGCAGCTTACGGCAGTCAGTCCAAGAGACCCAGTACTTC. This codes for CASSLRQSVQETQYF. Full variable domain (remainder filled in from reference TRBV7-9 and TRBJ2-5): DTGVSQNPRHKITKRGQNVTFRCDPISEHNRLYWYRQTLGQGPEFLTYFQNEAQLEKSRLLSDRFSAERPKGSFSTLEIQRTEQGDSAMYLCASSLRQSVQETQYFGPGTRLLVL.

This sequence joins TRBV9 and TRBJ2-7, with D possibly TRBD1 on 6 matching bases. This CDR3 contains 14 residues. Looked up from germline, CDR1 is SGDLS and CDR2 is YYNGEE. V was cut by 0 bases and J by 2 bases, with 9 bases left in between. CDR3 protein: CASSVGDKPYEQYF. CDR3 coding DNA: TGTGCCAGCAGCGTAGGGGACAAACCCTACGAGCAGTACTTC.

This clone appeared a few times. The rearrangement uses TRBV5-1 and TRBJ2-7; 9 bases are a match to TRBD2. V was pared by 7 bases and J by 2 bases, with 7 bases of the junction left unmatched. CDR1 is SGHRS, CDR2 YFSETQ, per germline. CDR3 length: 14 residues. Here the CDR3 DNA reads TGCGCCAGCGCCCTGGCTAGCGGGGCCTACGAGCAGTACTTC. Its protein is CASALASGAYEQYF.

This clone was counted a few times. V and J are TRBV12-1 and TRBJ2-3. TRBV12-1 is deemed a pseudogene. The CDR3 totals 13 residues. CDR3 nucleotides: TGTGCCAGCAGCTTTGAGGGCACAGATACGCAGTATTTT. It codes for CASSFEGTDTQYF.

The chain joins TRBV7-8 to TRBJ1-1, with a tentative D call TRBD1 (5 bases). V was trimmed by 5 bases and J by 7 bases, leaving 26 bases between them. Germline V gene data show CDR1 as SGHVS and CDR2 as FQNEAQ. The CDR3 length is 17 residues. DNA of the CDR3: TGTGCCAGCAGCCCTAGCCCCTATTTGGGCAGGGCTAATGAAGCTTTCTTT. This translates into CASSPSPYLGRANEAFF.

The rearrangement joins TRBV7-2 to TRBJ2-5; D possibly corresponds to TRBD2 (6 bases). The germline gives CDR1 SGHTA, CDR2 FQGNSA. The CDR3 covers 13 residues. Trimming shortened V by 5 bases and J by 5 bases, and 12 bases separated the two germline ends. In DNA form, the CDR3 reads TGTGCCAGCAGCCCAATGGAGGGGGAGACCCAGTACTTC. Translated, it gives CASSPMEGETQYF.

The V and J genes are TRBV6-5 and TRBJ2-5, with 7 bases lining up with TRBD2. The CDR3 loop spans 15 amino acids. The ends lost 2 bases at V and 5 bases at J; junction bases unmatched: 8. CDR1 is MNHEY, CDR2 SVGAGI, per germline. CDR3 amino acids: CASSYGGSSWETQYF. CDR3 DNA: TGTGCCAGCAGTTACGGCGGGAGTAGTTGGGAGACCCAGTACTTC.

V is TRBV15 and J is TRBJ2-1; D might be TRBD1 or TRBD2, each matching 5 bases. This CDR3 is built from 16 residues. V was shortened by 5 bases and J by 0 bases, with 14 bases between the two germline ends. Looked up from germline, CDR1 is LNHNV and CDR2 is YYDKDF (reference sequence). The CDR3 loop reads CATSPGTGASYNEQFF. The CDR3 DNA reads as TGTGCCACCAGCCCGGGGACCGGGGCCTCCTACAATGAGCAGTTCTTC.

This clone showed up just a few times. The gene calls are TRBV7-3 and TRBJ2-7, with D perhaps being TRBD1 or TRBD2 (5 bases each). The CDR3 is made up of 14 amino acids. CDR1 and CDR2 from the germline V gene are SGHTA and FQGTGA. Trimming removed 2 bases at V and 3 bases at J, with 11 bases between. The CDR3 here is CASSLVGDLYEQYF. CDR3 coding DNA: TGTGCCAGCAGCTTAGTGGGGGATCTCTACGAGCAGTACTTC.

This clone appeared once. This CDR3 is also generated by other DNA sequences in the sample. The gene calls are TRBV12-2 and TRBJ2-6; TRBD2, as called in the table, went unchecked against the DNA. TRBV12-2 is a pseudogene locus. This CDR3 spans 18 amino acids. The CDR3 DNA follows: TGTGCAAGTCGCAGTAATAGCTCCACACAAAGTCGAGCCAACGTCCTGACTTTC. Translating gives CASRSNSSTQSRANVLTF.

This chain links TRBV27 with TRBJ2-1; TRBD1 matches at 12 bases. The V gene's germline CDR1 is MNHEY and CDR2 SMNVEV (reference sequence). The CDR3 has 18 amino acids. Losses at the gene ends were 6 bases for V and 8 bases for J; bases not matched to a gene: 17. The DNA for the CDR3 is TGTGCCAGCAGCGAGGGGGTCGTCCGGGACAGGGGGCACGATGAGCAGTTCTTC. Protein sequence: CASSEGVVRDRGHDEQFF.

V is TRBV6-5 and J is TRBJ2-3; D is undetermined. Per germline, CDR1 MNHEY and CDR2 SVGAGI. Trimming shortened V by 5 bases and J by 7 bases, and 7 bases separated the two germline ends. CDR3 size: 11 residues. The CDR3 DNA is TGTGCCAGCAGTCAAGGGTATACGCAGTATTTT. It specifies CASSQGYTQYF.

The chain links TRBV4-1 to TRBJ1-2; D is ambiguous. Germline V gene data show CDR1 as MGHRA and CDR2 as YSYEKL. The ends were cut back, 0 bases at V and 3 bases at J, with 5 bases in the middle. The CDR3 spans 13 residues. The CDR3 region has the DNA TGCGCCAGCAGCCAAGAAACAGACTATGGCTACACCTTC. Its translation is CASSQETDYGYTF.

This chain links TRBV29-1 with TRBJ2-3; 13 bases line up with TRBD2. The germline CDR1 and CDR2 sequences are SQVTM and ANQGSEA. This CDR3 has 16 amino acids. The chain's CDR3 is CGYSGTSGTSTDTQYF. The DNA for the CDR3 is TGCGGTTACTCCGGGACTAGCGGGACTAGCACAGATACGCAGTATTTT.

CDR3 residues: CSVETDSYNEQFF. Written as DNA, the CDR3 is TGCAGCGTTGAAACAGACTCCTACAATGAGCAGTTCTTC. The chain uses TRBV29-1 and TRBJ2-1; no clear D gene. CDR3 length: 13 amino acids. Germline-derived CDR1 and CDR2 are SQVTM and ANQGSEA. V shed 2 bases and J shed 0 bases, with 5 bases lying between them.

The sample holds one count of this clone. The rearrangement joins TRBV7-6 to TRBJ2-7; no definite D call. The CDR3 contains 14 residues. V was shortened by 1 base and J by 2 bases, with 9 bases between the two germline ends. CDR1 and CDR2 (germline): SGHVS, FNYEAQ. The DNA of the CDR3 is TGTGCCAGCAGCTTAGAGTCGGCTACCTACGAGCAGTACTTC. It encodes CASSLESATYEQYF. Full variable domain (missing parts from reference TRBV7-6 and TRBJ2-7): GAGVSQSPRYKVTKRGQDVALRCDPISGHVSLYWYRQALGQGPEFLTYFNYEAQQDKSGLPNDRFSAERPEGSISTLTIQRTEQRDSAMYRCASSLESATYEQYFGPGTRLTVT.

This clone appeared a single time. This chain connects TRBV19 to TRBJ1-3; D might be TRBD1 (5 bases). The CDR3 spans 15 residues. Germline CDR1 and CDR2: LNHDA and SQIVND (reference sequence). Deletions cut 7 bases from V and 4 bases from J, with 17 bases between. CDR3 DNA: TGTGCCAGTATCTCCCGGGGGGGGGACGGAAACACCATATATTTT. Translating it yields CASISRGGDGNTIYF.

The rearrangement joins TRBV2 to TRBJ2-7, with a possible D match to TRBD1 (5 bases). The germline V gene has CDR1 SNHLY and CDR2 FYNNEI. The V and J ends lost 8 bases and 2 bases respectively, with 10 bases between them. This CDR3 contains 12 residues. The CDR3 loop is CASHDSPYEQYF. CDR3 DNA: TGTGCCAGCCACGACAGTCCCTACGAGCAGTACTTC.

V gene TRBV2 combines with J gene TRBJ2-4; a weak D match, TRBD2 (5 bases). The CDR3 runs 16 residues. Trimming removed 0 bases at V and 8 bases at J, with 17 bases between. Looked up from germline, CDR1 is SNHLY and CDR2 is FYNNEI. The CDR3 protein is CASSEAIDSEGDIQYF. CDR3 DNA sequence: TGTGCCAGCAGTGAAGCGATCGATTCAGAGGGCGACATTCAGTACTTC.

J is TRBJ2-7 and V is TRBV5-5; D uncertain. Deletions cut 4 bases from V and 4 bases from J, with 12 bases between. Per germline, CDR1 SGHKS and CDR2 YYEKEE (reference sequence). This CDR3 region has 13 residues. CDR3 nucleotide sequence: TGTGCCAGCAGCCAAGAGGCAGGTTACGAGCAGTACTTC. Translation gives CASSQEAGYEQYF.